Listed here is a single TCR beta chain. What it binds is unknown. The sample originates from a study of a mutant IDH1 vaccine in newly diagnosed glioma. About the research overall: Pretreatment consisted of radiotherapy, temozolomide, or both, with most receiving both.

Per germline, CDR1 MNHEY and CDR2 SMNVEV (reference sequence). The CDR3 is 18 residues long. The junction had 11 bases not matched to a gene; V was cut back by 5 bases and J by 3 bases. Described time point: baseline, week 1 (first vaccination visit). Noted treatment: pre-vaccination baseline after standard-of-care therapy. Tumors from donors were new WHO grade 3 or 4 IDH1-mutant astrocytomas with ATRX loss. Study observations and caveats: Pseudoprogression showed no apparent link to changes in top peripheral T cell clonotypes.

Here immunoSEQ multiplex PCR was the method, and the copy in TCRdb shows in-frame clones only, minus some. The data contain fewer than 20,000 clones, 80% of them singletons. The sequence was collected from a man aged 35 to 55 with glioma. The V and J genes are TRBV27 and TRBJ2-6, with 9 bases lining up with TRBD2. The sequencing here drew on PBMCs, taken from a glioma patient treated with radiotherapy, temozolomide or both. CDR3 in DNA: TGTGCCAGCAGTCTCTATAGCGGGAGTGACGATGGGGCCAACGTCCTGACTTTC. Its protein product is CASSLYSGSDDGANVLTF.